Described below is a single TCR beta chain sequence and its context. The antigen is not known. Using CD45RO/CCR7/CD25/CD127/CD95/CD27, CD4+ naive, central memory, regulatory and stem cell-like memory cells were sorted. This sample is drawn from a study of beta chain features in type 1 diabetes. The whole isolated RNA underwent reverse transcription, so sequencing captured expressed TCRB transcripts. Assay used: immunoSEQ multiplex PCR; TCRdb lists only in-frame clones, some missing. The table shows 350,000 to 400,000 clones, with approximately 12% occurring only once. Study-wide points: Insertion counts at VDJ junctions were lower in type 1 diabetes patients, who also showed more deletions there. Cells with high TCR expression could be over-represented when cDNA is sequenced. Moderate but significant shortening of TCRB CDR3s was recorded in all four CD4+ subsets from Type 1 diabetes patients.

The germline gives CDR1 SGDLS, CDR2 YYNGEE. Trimming shortened V by 0 bases and J by 6 bases, and 16 bases separated the two germline ends. The CDR3 contains 15 residues. Sequencing was performed on naive CD4+ T cells from blood. The receptor was derived from a young woman with type 1 diabetes. This chain uses TRBV9 with TRBJ2-7, with D possibly TRBD2 on 5 matching bases. DNA of the CDR3: TGTGCCAGCAGCGTAGGGGGAGCCGCACCTGCCGAGCAGTACTTC. It is translated as CASSVGGAAPAEQYF.